This T cell receptor beta chain originates from a study of T cells in Graves' hyperthyroidism and ophthalmopathy. This clonotype was counted only a few times. The CDR3 is 17 residues long. The germline CDR1 and CDR2 sequences are MNHEY and SMNVEV (reference sequence). Trimming cost V 3 bases and J 0 bases, with 14 bases left between them. Researchers took RNA transcripts and amplified the TCR beta CDR3 regions from them. A set of HTBI primers served as the primers for a first-round RT-PCR of the TCR CDR3. Each CDR3 protein gets one entry after TCRdb re-called the multiplex PCR reads with MiXCR. The repertoire holds 300,000 or so distinct CDR3 sequences, with over 20% as singletons.

The gene calls are TRBV27 and TRBJ1-4; a weak D match, TRBD1 (5 bases). The source of this sequence is a woman aged 45-65 years with Graves' hyperthyroidism. Sequencing input: blood. In DNA form, the CDR3 reads TGTGCCAGCAGTTTTAAAAGACAGACTGCAACTAATGAAAAACTGTTTTTT. It translates to CASSFKRQTATNEKLFF.